This T cell receptor beta chain is drawn from a study of radiotherapy plus CTLA-4 blockade in lung cancer. Germline assignment: CDR1 MNHEY and CDR2 SMNVEV (reference sequence). This CDR3 contains 14 residues. Sequencing was performed with immunoSEQ multiplex PCR; in TCRdb, only in-frame clones are kept and a portion is missing. The profile shows about 48,000 clones, roughly 80% of them singletons. This chain joins TRBV27 and TRBJ2-5, with 8 bases aligning to TRBD1. The DNA end favors TRBJ2-7, so the J call may be wrong. The sequenced sample was peripheral blood, obtained from a patient treated with radiotherapy plus ipilimumab. The TCR sequence derives from a human donor with non-small cell lung cancer who had stable disease on radiotherapy plus ipilimumab. Here the CDR3 DNA reads TGTGCCAGCAGTTTATTCAGGGGGCAATACGAGCAGTACTTC. It yields the protein CASSLFRGQYEQYF.